This T cell receptor (beta chain) was observed in a study of a mutant IDH1 vaccine in newly diagnosed glioma. Study in general: Former treatment meant radiotherapy, temozolomide, or both; the majority had gotten both.

Study results and limitations: Among top peripheral T cell clonotypes, changes seemed unrelated to pseudoprogression. Patients showed vaccine-induced immune responses at a rate of 90% to 95%.

CDR3 length equals 16 residues. The germline V and J ends were trimmed by 0 bases and 0 bases, with 6 bases remaining between them. CDR1 and CDR2 (germline): MNHEY, SVGAGI. Produced via immunoSEQ multiplex PCR; TCRdb's table is partial and in-frame only. The sample yields 20,000 to 25,000 clones, around 85% seen once. Note on this clone: The antigen is unknown.

Regarding time point: baseline, week 1 (first vaccination visit). Described treatment: pre-vaccination baseline after standard-of-care therapy. New WHO grade 3 or 4 IDH1-mutant, ATRX-lost astrocytomas were present in all donors. This clonotype originated in a man aged 35-49 years with glioma. The sequenced sample was PBMCs, obtained from a glioma patient treated with radiotherapy, temozolomide or both. The chain uses TRBV6-5 and TRBJ2-6; D call uncertain. DNA of the CDR3: TGTGCCAGCAGTTACTCGAAGGGCTCTGGGGCCAACGTCCTGACTTTC. It specifies CASSYSKGSGANVLTF.